Sequencing of this TCR beta chain was carried out in a study of shared clonotypes between healthy human individuals. Germline V gene data show CDR1 as MNHEY and CDR2 as SVGAGI. The CDR3 runs 11 residues. V was shortened by 6 bases and J by 3 bases, with 6 bases between the two germline ends. Repertoires were generated with immunoSEQ multiplex PCR, while TCRdb's copy carries only in-frame clones and drops some. The sample lists more than 150,000 clones; 90% to 95% were seen once. The sequence was obtained from a woman under 40 in good health. Specimen: naive CD4+ T cells sorted from blood. Subset reported: CD45RA+ positively selected. V and J are TRBV6-5 and TRBJ2-7; maybe TRBD2 (6 bases). CDR3 in DNA: TGTGCCAGCAGGGGGGGCTACGAGCAGTACTTC. It is translated as CASRGGYEQYF.